The text below deals with one T cell receptor beta chain. Its antigen is unidentified. This specimen belongs to a study of cytomegalovirus exposure and HLA in healthy donors. Study findings and constraints: Confirmation was obtained in vitro that a few CMV-associated chains are specific for CMV antigens. The majority of TCR sequences were rare, yet some public TCRs appeared in many donors. According to a subsequent analysis, TCR clusters from the first cohort were inclined to appear together in the 130 or so validation repertoires. The study designated 150 or so TCR beta chains cytomegalovirus-associated.

Clones were sequenced by immunoSEQ multiplex PCR, and TCRdb holds only the in-frame ones, with some missing. The table has about 170,000 clones, nearly 90% seen once. The sample was PBMCs. The receptor was derived from a woman in her late teens or twenties in good health and CMV-seropositive.

The CDR3 DNA reads as TGTGCCAGCTCCCAGGACAGGGATTATGTTGGCTACACCTTC. It encodes CASSQDRDYVGYTF. The V and J genes are TRBV6-1 and TRBJ1-2; 8 nucleotides align to TRBD1. The CDR3 is 14 residues long. The V segment lost 8 bases and the J segment 7 bases; nucleotides outside the gene matches: 12. Looked up from germline, CDR1 is MNHNS and CDR2 is SASEGT.